The 19 T cell receptor beta chains presented below share a single source sample, sequenced in a study of cytomegalovirus exposure and HLA in healthy donors. PCR primers comprised 60 Vbeta and 13 Jbeta primers. TCRdb's table, derived via immunoSEQ multiplex PCR, lists solely in-frame clones and lacks some. The data contain approximately 150,000 clones, over 75% of them singletons. Specimen: PBMCs. The receptors were sampled from a woman in her thirties in good health and CMV-seronegative.

The V gene is TRBV5-4, the J gene TRBJ2-6; the match to TRBD1 covers 7 bases. Germline V gene data show CDR1 as SGHNT and CDR2 as YYREEE (reference sequence). Losses at the gene ends were 0 bases for V and 2 bases for J; bases not matched to a gene: 14. This CDR3 region has 20 residues. In DNA, the CDR3 is TGTGCCAGCAGCTTGGCCGGCGCGAGAACAGGGGATCCTGGGGCCAACGTCCTGACTTTC. This gives the protein CASSLAGARTGDPGANVLTF.

This chain uses TRBV25-1 with TRBJ1-2, with D possibly TRBD1 on 6 matching bases. The germline gives CDR1 MGHDK, CDR2 SYGVNS. Trimming removed 0 bases at V and 8 bases at J, with 13 bases between. This CDR3 contains 14 residues. The CDR3, as DNA: TGTGCCAGCAGTGAATATCTAGGGGGAAACGGCTACACCTTC. Translated: CASSEYLGGNGYTF.

This chain connects TRBV7-9 to TRBJ1-1; TRBD1 matches 9 bases. This CDR3 comprises 15 residues. After removal of 3 bases from V and 0 bases from J, the junction contained 2 bases not matched to a gene. The germline CDR1 and CDR2 sequences are SEHNR and FQNEAQ (reference sequence). The CDR3 coding sequence is TGTGCCAGCAGCTTGAGACAGGGGGTGAACACTGAAGCTTTCTTT. It encodes CASSLRQGVNTEAFF.

This sequence joins TRBV10-3 and TRBJ2-7; D gene unclear. Germline CDR1 and CDR2: ENHRY and SYGVKD. Trimming removed 3 bases at V and 3 bases at J, with 15 bases between. This CDR3 is built from 15 residues. CDR3: CAISDERKSNYEQYF. CDR3 nucleotide sequence: TGTGCCATCAGTGATGAGAGGAAGTCCAACTACGAGCAGTACTTC.

This sequence joins TRBV7-9 and TRBJ1-3; 9 bases fit TRBD1. The length of the CDR3 is 17 residues. The germline gives CDR1 SEHNR, CDR2 FQNEAQ (reference sequence). V dropped 5 bases and J dropped 7; count of bases not matched to a gene: 15. This CDR3 reads CASSPVPGQGSRNTIYF. Here the CDR3 DNA reads TGTGCCAGCAGCCCCGTCCCGGGACAGGGTAGCAGGAACACCATATATTTT.

The genes are TRBV18 and TRBJ2-1; 7 bases are shared with TRBD2. There are 14 residues in the CDR3. Germline V lookup: CDR1 KGHSH, CDR2 LQKENI. The V segment lost 4 bases and the J segment 4 bases; nucleotides outside the gene matches: 4. Written as DNA, the CDR3 is TGTGCCAGCTCACGAGCGGGGAAGTACAATGAGCAGTTCTTC. Protein sequence: CASSRAGKYNEQFF.

J is TRBJ2-7 and V is TRBV25-1; D is unresolved. There are 14 residues in the CDR3. Trimming took off 4 bases at V and 0 bases at J, with 10 bases between the two ends. In germline, CDR1 is MGHDK, CDR2 SYGVNS. The CDR3 region is CASSGLSSSYEQYF. The CDR3 nucleotides are TGTGCCAGCAGTGGTTTGAGTAGCTCCTACGAGCAGTACTTC.

The V gene is TRBV23-1, the J gene TRBJ1-1; D possibly corresponds to TRBD1 (5 bases). TRBV23-1 is treated as an ORF (open reading frame) with a function not yet certain. The CDR3 totals 20 residues. Trimming stripped 4 bases from V and 4 bases from J, with 31 bases between. CDR3 sequence reads: CASSLGGGGLEHWEGTEAFF. The CDR3 nucleotides read TGCGCCAGCAGTCTGGGTGGTGGGGGGTTGGAACATTGGGAGGGCACTGAAGCTTTCTTT.

A few counts support this clone. This chain connects TRBV12-2 to TRBJ2-1; the listed D gene, TRBD2, was not tested against the DNA. TRBV12-2 is a recognized pseudogene. The CDR3 length is 14 residues. The CDR3 DNA follows: TGTGCAAGTCGCTTAGGGACTAGCGTCAATGAGCAGTTCTTC. Translation: CASRLGTSVNEQFF.

J is TRBJ1-1 and V is TRBV19; D perhaps matches TRBD1 (5 bases). Trimming pared 10 bases from V and 5 bases from J, leaving 14 bases between. Germline CDR1 LNHDA, CDR2 SQIVND (reference sequence). The CDR3 loop spans 12 amino acids. The CDR3 sequence is CATGGGGTEAFF. DNA of the CDR3: TGTGCCACCGGGGGGGGTGGGACTGAAGCTTTCTTT. The entire variable domain, with the rest obtained from reference TRBV19 and TRBJ1-1, is as follows: DGGITQSPKYLFRKEGQNVTLSCEQNLNHDAMYWYRQDPGQGLRLIYYSQIVNDFQKGDIAEGYSVSREKKESFPLTVTSAQKNPTAFYLCATGGGGTEAFFGQGTRLTVV.

The rearrangement uses TRBV19 and TRBJ1-2, with 9 bases lining up with TRBD1. The CDR3 covers 15 residues. V was clipped by 7 bases and J by 7 bases; unmatched bases: 13. The V gene's germline CDR1 is LNHDA and CDR2 SQIVND (reference sequence). This CDR3 reads CASTTSGTGISGYTF. CDR3 nucleotide sequence: TGTGCCAGTACTACCTCCGGGACAGGGATAAGTGGCTACACCTTC.

This clone was counted a few times. The chain combines TRBV30 with TRBJ2-3; a possible D gene is TRBD2 (7 bases). Trimming removed 3 bases at V and 1 base at J, with 23 bases between. The CDR3 loop spans 18 amino acids. Germline CDR1 reads GTSNPN; CDR2 reads SVGIG (reference sequence). CDR3 amino acids: CAWSEEGGGRWGTDTQYF. The CDR3 DNA reads as TGTGCCTGGAGCGAAGAAGGGGGGGGGCGTTGGGGCACAGATACGCAGTATTTT.

This clone showed up just a few times. The gene calls are TRBV4-2 and TRBJ2-3; no clear D. Per germline, CDR1 LGHNA and CDR2 YNFKEQ. This CDR3 spans 12 amino acids. V shed 4 bases and J shed 4 bases, with 6 bases lying between them. The CDR3 region has the DNA TGTGCCAGCAGCCGCGCCCCAGATACGCAGTATTTT. Its translation: CASSRAPDTQYF.

The chain links TRBV5-1 to TRBJ2-3; maybe TRBD1 (6 bases). CDR1 and CDR2 from the germline V gene are SGHRS and YFSETQ. The CDR3 runs to 16 residues. The ends were cut back, 3 bases at V and 5 bases at J, with 19 bases in the middle. CDR3: CASSWNDRSQGDTQYF. The CDR3 nucleotides are TGCGCCAGCAGCTGGAATGACAGGTCCCAGGGAGATACGCAGTATTTT.

The CDR3 DNA is TGCGCCAGCAGCCAAAACGAGGGAGAAGCTTTCTTT. Encoded protein: CASSQNEGEAFF. This chain uses TRBV4-1 with TRBJ1-1, with D uncertain. The V gene's germline CDR1 is MGHRA and CDR2 YSYEKL. The length of the CDR3 is 12 residues. The V end lost 2 bases, the J end lost 8 bases, and 9 bases lay between the germline ends.

This chain links TRBV4-3 with TRBJ1-2; TRBD1 might be the D (5 bases). Per the germline V gene, CDR1 is LGHNA and CDR2 is YSLEER. This CDR3 has 15 residues. V was trimmed by 3 bases and J by 4 bases, leaving 15 bases between them. This CDR3 reads CASSQSTDASYGYTF. CDR3 sequence (DNA): TGCGCCAGCAGCCAGTCGACAGACGCGAGCTATGGCTACACCTTC.

The rearrangement links TRBV7-8 to TRBJ1-4; TRBD1 is a possible D gene (5 bases). Germline assignment: CDR1 SGHVS and CDR2 FQNEAQ. There are 16 residues in the CDR3. Trimming pared 0 bases from V and 6 bases from J, leaving 14 bases between. The CDR3 DNA reads as TGTGCCAGCAGCTTAGCGAGCAGGGTTTACGATGAAAAACTGTTTTTT. This gives the protein CASSLASRVYDEKLFF.

The rearrangement uses TRBV28 and TRBJ1-5; 8 bases fit TRBD1. The CDR3 extends over 17 amino acids. The germline gives CDR1 MDHEN, CDR2 SYDVKM. Germline trimming cut 4 bases from V and 2 bases from J; bases unmatched to any gene: 10. CDR3 nucleotide sequence: TGTGCCAGCAGTTCAGACAGGGGTACGGTACGCAATCAGCCCCAGCATTTT. This sequence encodes CASSSDRGTVRNQPQHF.

This rearrangement joins TRBV7-8 to TRBJ1-3, with D uncertain. Trimming took off 3 bases at V and 2 bases at J, with 2 bases between the two ends. The CDR3 sequence is 12 residues long. The germline gives CDR1 SGHVS, CDR2 FQNEAQ. CDR3 in amino acids: CASSFTGNTIYF. Written as DNA, the CDR3 is TGTGCCAGCAGCTTTACTGGAAACACCATATATTTT.